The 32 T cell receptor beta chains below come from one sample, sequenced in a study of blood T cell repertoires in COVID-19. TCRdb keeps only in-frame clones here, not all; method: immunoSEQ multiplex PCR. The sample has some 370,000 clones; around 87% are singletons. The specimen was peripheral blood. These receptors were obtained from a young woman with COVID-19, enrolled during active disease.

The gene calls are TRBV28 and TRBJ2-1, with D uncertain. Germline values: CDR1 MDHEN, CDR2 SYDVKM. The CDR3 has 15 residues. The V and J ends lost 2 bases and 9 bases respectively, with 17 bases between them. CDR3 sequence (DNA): TGTGCCAGCAGTTTACGGGTAGCACGGGTCAGTGAGCAGTTCTTC. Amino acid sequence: CASSLRVARVSEQFF.

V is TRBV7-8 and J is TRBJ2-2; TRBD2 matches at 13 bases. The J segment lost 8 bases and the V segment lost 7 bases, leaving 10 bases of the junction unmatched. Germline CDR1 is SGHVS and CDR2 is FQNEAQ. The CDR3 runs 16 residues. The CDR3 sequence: CASTFATSGRLGELFF. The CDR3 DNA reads TGTGCCAGCACCTTCGCGACTAGCGGGAGGCTTGGGGAGCTGTTTTTT.

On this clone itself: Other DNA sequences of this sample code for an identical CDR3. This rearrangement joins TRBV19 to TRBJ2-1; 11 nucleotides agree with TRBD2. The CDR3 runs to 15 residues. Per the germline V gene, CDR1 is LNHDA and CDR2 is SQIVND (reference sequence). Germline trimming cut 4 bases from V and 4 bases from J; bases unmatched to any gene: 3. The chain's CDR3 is CASSTTSGVYNEQFF. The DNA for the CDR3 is TGTGCCAGTAGTACGACTAGCGGGGTGTACAATGAGCAGTTCTTC.

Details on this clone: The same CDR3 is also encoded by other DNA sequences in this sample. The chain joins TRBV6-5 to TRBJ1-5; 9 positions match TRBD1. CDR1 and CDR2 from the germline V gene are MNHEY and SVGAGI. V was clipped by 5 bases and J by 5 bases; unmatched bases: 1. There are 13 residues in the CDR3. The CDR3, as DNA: TGTGCCAGCAGTAGGGACAGGGATCAGCCCCAGCATTTT. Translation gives CASSRDRDQPQHF.

CDR3 loop: CASSLRNLANEQFF. Here the CDR3 DNA reads TGCGCCAGCAGCTTGAGAAACCTAGCGAATGAGCAGTTCTTC. The chain uses TRBV5-1 and TRBJ2-1, with a tentative D call TRBD2 (6 bases). V was trimmed by 1 base and J by 7 bases, leaving 12 bases between them. Germline assignment: CDR1 SGHRS and CDR2 YFSETQ. There are 14 residues in the CDR3.

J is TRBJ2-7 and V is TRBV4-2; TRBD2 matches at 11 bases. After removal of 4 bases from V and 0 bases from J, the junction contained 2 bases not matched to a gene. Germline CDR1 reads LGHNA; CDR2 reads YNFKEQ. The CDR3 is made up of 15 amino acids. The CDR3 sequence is CASSPLAGGSYEQYF. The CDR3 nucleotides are TGTGCCAGCAGCCCGCTAGCGGGAGGCTCCTACGAGCAGTACTTC.

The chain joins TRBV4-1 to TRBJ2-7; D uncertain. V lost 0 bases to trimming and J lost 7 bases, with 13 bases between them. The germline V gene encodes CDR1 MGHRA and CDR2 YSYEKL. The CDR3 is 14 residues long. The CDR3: CASSQELAGWEQYF. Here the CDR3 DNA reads TGCGCCAGCAGCCAAGAACTCGCCGGTTGGGAGCAGTACTTC.

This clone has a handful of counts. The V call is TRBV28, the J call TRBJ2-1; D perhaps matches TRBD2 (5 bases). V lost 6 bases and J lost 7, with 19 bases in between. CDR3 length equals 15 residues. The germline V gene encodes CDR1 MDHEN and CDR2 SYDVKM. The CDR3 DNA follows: TGTGCCAGCAGCCGCAATTGGGCACCGGGGAATGAGCAGTTCTTC. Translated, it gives CASSRNWAPGNEQFF.

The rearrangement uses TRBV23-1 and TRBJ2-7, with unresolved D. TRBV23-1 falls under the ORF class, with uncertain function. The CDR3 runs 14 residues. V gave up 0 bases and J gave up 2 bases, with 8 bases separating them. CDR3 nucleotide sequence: TGCGCCAGCAGTCAATCCCTACCTACCTACGAGCAGTACTTC. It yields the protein CASSQSLPTYEQYF.

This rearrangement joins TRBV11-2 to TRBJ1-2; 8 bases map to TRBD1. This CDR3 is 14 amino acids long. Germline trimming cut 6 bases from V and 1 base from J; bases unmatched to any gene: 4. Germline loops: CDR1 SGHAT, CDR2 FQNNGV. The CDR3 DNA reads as TGTGCCAGCAGTGGGACAGGAATTAACTATGGCTACACCTTC. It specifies CASSGTGINYGYTF.

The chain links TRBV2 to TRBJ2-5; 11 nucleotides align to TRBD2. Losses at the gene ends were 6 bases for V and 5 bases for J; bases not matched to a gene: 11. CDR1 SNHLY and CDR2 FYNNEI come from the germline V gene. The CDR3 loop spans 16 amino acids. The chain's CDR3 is CASSSGTSGPGETQYF. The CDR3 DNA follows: TGTGCCAGCAGCTCCGGGACTAGCGGCCCTGGGGAGACCCAGTACTTC. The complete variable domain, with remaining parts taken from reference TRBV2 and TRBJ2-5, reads EPEVTQTPSHQVTQMGQEVILRCVPISNHLYFYWYRQILGQKVEFLVSFYNNEISEKSEIFDDQFSVERPDGSNFTLKIRSTKLEDSAMYFCASSSGTSGPGETQYFGPGTRLLVL.

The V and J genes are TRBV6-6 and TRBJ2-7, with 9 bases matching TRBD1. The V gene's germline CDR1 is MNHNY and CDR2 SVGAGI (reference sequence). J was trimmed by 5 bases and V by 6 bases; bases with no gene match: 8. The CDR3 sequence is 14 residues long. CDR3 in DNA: TGTGCCAGCAGGGACCGGGACAGGGCTCACGAGCAGTACTTC. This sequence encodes CASRDRDRAHEQYF.

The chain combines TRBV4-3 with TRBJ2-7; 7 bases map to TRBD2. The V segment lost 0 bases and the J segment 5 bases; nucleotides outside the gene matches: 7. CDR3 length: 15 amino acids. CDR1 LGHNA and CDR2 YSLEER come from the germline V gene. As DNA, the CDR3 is TGCGCCAGCAGCCAAGATTGGGCGGGGGTCGACGAGCAGTACTTC. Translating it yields CASSQDWAGVDEQYF.

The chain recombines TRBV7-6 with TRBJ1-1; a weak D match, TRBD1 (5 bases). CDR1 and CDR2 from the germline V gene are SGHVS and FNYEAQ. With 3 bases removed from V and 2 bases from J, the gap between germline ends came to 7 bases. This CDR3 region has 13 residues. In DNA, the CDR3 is TGTGCCAGCAGCTTCCAGGGAAACACTGAAGCTTTCTTT. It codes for CASSFQGNTEAFF.

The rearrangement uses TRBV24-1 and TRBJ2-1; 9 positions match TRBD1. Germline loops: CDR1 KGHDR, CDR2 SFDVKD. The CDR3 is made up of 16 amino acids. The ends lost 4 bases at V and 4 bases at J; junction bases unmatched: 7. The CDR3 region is CATSERGTGKYNEQFF. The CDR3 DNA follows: TGTGCCACCAGTGAACGTGGGACAGGGAAATACAATGAGCAGTTCTTC.

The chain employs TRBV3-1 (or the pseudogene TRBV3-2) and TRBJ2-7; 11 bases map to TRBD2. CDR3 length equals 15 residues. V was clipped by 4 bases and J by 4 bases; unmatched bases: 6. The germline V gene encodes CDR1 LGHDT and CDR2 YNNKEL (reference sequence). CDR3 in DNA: TGTGCCAGCAGCCGAGGGACTAGCGGCCATTACGAGCAGTACTTC. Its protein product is CASSRGTSGHYEQYF.

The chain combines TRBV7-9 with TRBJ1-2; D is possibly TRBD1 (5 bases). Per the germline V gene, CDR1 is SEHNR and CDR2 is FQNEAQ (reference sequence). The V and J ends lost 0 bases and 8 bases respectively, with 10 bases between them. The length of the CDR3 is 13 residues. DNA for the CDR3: TGTGCCAGCAGCTTAGCAGGGGTAGAAGGCTACACCTTC. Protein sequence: CASSLAGVEGYTF.

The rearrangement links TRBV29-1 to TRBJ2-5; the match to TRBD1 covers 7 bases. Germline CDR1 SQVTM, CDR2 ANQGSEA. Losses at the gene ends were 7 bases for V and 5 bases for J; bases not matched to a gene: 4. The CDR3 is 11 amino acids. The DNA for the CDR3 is TGCAGCGGCAGGGGGTTTGAGACCCAGTACTTC. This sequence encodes CSGRGFETQYF.

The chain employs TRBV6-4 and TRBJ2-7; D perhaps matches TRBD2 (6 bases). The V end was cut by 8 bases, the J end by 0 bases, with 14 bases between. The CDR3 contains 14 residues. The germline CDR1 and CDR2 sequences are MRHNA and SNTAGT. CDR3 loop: CASLPQGGSYEQYF. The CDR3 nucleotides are TGTGCCAGCCTCCCCCAGGGAGGCTCCTACGAGCAGTACTTC.

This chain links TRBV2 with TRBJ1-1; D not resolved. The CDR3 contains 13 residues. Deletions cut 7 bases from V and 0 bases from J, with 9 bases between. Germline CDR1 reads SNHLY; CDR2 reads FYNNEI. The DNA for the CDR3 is TGTGCCAGCAACCGAGCCTTGAACACTGAAGCTTTCTTT. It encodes CASNRALNTEAFF.

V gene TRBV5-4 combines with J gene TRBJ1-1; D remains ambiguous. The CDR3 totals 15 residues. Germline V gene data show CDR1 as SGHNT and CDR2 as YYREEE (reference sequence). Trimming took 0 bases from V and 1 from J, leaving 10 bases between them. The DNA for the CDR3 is TGTGCCAGCAGCTTGGGACCGGGAGGGAACACTGAAGCTTTCTTT. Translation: CASSLGPGGNTEAFF.

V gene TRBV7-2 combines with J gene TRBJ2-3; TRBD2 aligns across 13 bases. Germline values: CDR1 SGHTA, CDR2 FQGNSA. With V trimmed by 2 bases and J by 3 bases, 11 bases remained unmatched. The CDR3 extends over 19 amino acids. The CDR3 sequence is CASSLPLLAGGPFTDTQYF. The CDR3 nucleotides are TGTGCCAGCAGCTTACCCCTACTAGCGGGAGGGCCTTTTACAGATACGCAGTATTTT.

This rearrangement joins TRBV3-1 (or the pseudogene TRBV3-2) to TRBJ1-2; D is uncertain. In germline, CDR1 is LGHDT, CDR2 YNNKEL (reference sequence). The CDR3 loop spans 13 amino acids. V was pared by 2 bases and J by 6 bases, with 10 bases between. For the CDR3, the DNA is TGTGCCAGCAGCCAAAGAGGGAGCGATGGCTACACCTTC. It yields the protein CASSQRGSDGYTF.

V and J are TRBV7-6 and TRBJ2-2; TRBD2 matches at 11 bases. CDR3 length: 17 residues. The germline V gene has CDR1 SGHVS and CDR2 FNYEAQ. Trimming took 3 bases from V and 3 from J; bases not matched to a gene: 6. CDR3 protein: CASSFGLAGGDTGELFF. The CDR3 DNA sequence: TGTGCCAGCAGCTTCGGATTAGCGGGAGGGGACACCGGGGAGCTGTTTTTT. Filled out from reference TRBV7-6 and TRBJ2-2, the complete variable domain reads GAGVSQSPRYKVTKRGQDVALRCDPISGHVSLYWYRQALGQGPEFLTYFNYEAQQDKSGLPNDRFSAERPEGSISTLTIQRTEQRDSAMYRCASSFGLAGGDTGELFFGEGSRLTVL.

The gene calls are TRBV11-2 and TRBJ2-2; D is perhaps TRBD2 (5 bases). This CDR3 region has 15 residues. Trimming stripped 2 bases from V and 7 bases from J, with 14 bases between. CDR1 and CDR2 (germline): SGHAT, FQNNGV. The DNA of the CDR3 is TGTGCCAGCAGCTTATGGGCTAGCCTAAACGGGGAGCTGTTTTTT. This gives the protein CASSLWASLNGELFF.

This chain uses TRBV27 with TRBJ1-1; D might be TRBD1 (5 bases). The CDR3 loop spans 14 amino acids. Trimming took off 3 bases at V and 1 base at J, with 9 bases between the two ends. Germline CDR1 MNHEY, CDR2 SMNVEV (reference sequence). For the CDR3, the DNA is TGTGCCAGCAGTTTCGGGGGTCGGAACACTGAAGCTTTCTTT. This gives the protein CASSFGGRNTEAFF.

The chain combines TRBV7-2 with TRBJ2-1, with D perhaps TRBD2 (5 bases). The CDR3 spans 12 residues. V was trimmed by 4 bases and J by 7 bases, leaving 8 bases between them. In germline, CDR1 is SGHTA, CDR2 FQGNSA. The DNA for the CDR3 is TGTGCCAGCAGCTGGTGGACTAATGAGCAGTTCTTC. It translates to CASSWWTNEQFF.

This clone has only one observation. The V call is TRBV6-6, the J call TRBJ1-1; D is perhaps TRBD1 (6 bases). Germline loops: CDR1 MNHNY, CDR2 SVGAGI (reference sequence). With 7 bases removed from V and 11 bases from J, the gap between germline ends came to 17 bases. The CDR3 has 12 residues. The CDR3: CASTYRGQSAFF. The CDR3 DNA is TGTGCCAGCACCTACCGAGGACAGTCGGCTTTCTTT.

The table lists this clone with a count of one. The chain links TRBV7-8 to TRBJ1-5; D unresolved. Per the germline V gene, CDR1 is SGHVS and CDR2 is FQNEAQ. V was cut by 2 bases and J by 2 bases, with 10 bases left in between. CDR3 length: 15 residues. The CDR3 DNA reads TGTGCCAGCAGCTTATGGTCCACTGGCAATCAGCCCCAGCATTTT. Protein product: CASSLWSTGNQPQHF.

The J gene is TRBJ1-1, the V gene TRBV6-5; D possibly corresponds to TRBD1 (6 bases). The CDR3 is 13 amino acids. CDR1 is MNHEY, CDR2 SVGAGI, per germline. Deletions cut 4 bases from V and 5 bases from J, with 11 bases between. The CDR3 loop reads CASSLTGTTEAFF. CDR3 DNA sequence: TGTGCCAGCAGTTTAACAGGGACGACTGAAGCTTTCTTT.

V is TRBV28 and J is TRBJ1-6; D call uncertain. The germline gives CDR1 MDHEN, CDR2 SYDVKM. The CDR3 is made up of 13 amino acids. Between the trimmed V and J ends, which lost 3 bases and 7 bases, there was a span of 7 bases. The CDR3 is CASSFAANSPLHF. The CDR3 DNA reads TGTGCCAGCAGTTTTGCGGCCAATTCACCCCTCCACTTT. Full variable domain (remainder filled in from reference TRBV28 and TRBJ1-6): DVKVTQSSRYLVKRTGEKVFLECVQDMDHENMFWYRQDPGLGLRLIYFSYDVKMKEKGDIPEGYSVSREKKERFSLILESASTNQTSMYLCASSFAANSPLHFGNGTRLTVT.

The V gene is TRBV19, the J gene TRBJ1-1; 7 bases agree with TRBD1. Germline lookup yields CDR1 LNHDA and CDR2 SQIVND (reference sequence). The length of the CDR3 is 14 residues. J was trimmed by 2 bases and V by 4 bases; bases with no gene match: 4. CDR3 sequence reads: CASSRAGGNTEAFF. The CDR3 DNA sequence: TGTGCCAGTAGTAGGGCAGGGGGAAACACTGAAGCTTTCTTT.